Listed below are T cell receptor beta chains from one sample, sequenced in a study of T cells after yellow fever vaccination. Each CDR3 protein gets one entry after TCRdb re-called the 5' RACE reads with MiXCR. The table lists 230,000 or so distinct CDR3 sequences, 3.6% of them singletons, with roughly a fifth in the top ten. Sequenced here: PBMCs, sampled 15 days after the yellow fever booster vaccination. The receptor set was obtained from a man aged 18 to 29 who received the YFV17D yellow fever vaccine. The CDR3 runs from the conserved cysteine through the conserved F or W. D genes are given only for firm matches. Clone size, where shown, is once, few, many, or a class for clones that have expanded.

TRBJ1-4 once TRBV18 . TGTGCCAGCTCACCACCCAGTGAACCCGAAAAACTGTTTTTT CASSPPSEPEKLFF
TRBJ2-2 many TRBV11-3 . TGTGCCAGCAGCCTCCGGCTGGGACAAGCGGGGACCGGGGAGCTGTTTTTT CASSLRLGQAGTGELFF
TRBJ2-5 many TRBV10-3 . TGTGCCATCAGTTCCCAGCTTGGAATCCAAGAGACCCAGTACTTC CAISSQLGIQETQYF
TRBJ1-4 many TRBV20-1 TRBD1 TGCAGTGCCCCGGACAGGCTAAATGAAAAACTGTTTTTT CSAPDRLNEKLFF
TRBJ2-5 few TRBV20-1 TRBD2 TGCAGTGCTAGAGATCTGGCGGGACTAGCGGGGATAGAGACCCAGTACTTC CSARDLAGLAGIETQYF
TRBJ2-5 . TRBV7-6 . TGTGCCAGCAGCTTAGATTTACGGGAAGGAGAGACCCAGTACTTC CASSLDLREGETQYF
TRBJ2-3 many TRBV7-2 TRBD2 TGTGCCAGCAGCCCCGGACTAGGAAGGGATACGCAGTATTTT CASSPGLGRDTQYF
TRBJ2-7 many TRBV3-1 . TGTGCCAGCAGCCAAGACACCCCAGGGTCCTACGAGCAGTACTTC CASSQDTPGSYEQYF
TRBJ2-7 many TRBV5-1 TRBD1 TGCGCCAGCAGATCGAGGACAGGGGGTACCTACGAGCAGTACTTC CASRSRTGGTYEQYF
TRBJ2-6 many TRBV10-3 . TGTGCCATCAGTTTGGGGGTGCAATCCCGCTCTGGGGCCAACGTCCTGACTTTC CAISLGVQSRSGANVLTF
TRBJ1-5 . TRBV3-1 . TGTGCCAGCAGCCAAGATCGGCGGGTTCGTATTTTTCAGCCCCAGCATTTT CASSQDRRVRIFQPQHF
TRBJ1-1 many TRBV9 . TGTGCCAGCAGCCAGGGCGACAGGACGTACGAAGCTTTCTTT CASSQGDRTYEAFF
TRBJ2-1 many TRBV24-1 . TGTGCCACCGGTTTGAGGCCCGGGTCCTACAATGAGCAGTTCTTC CATGLRPGSYNEQFF
TRBJ2-2 many TRBV5-1 . TGCGCCAGCAGCCCGGGAAGGCTAGACACCGGGGAGCTGTTTTTT CASSPGRLDTGELFF
TRBJ2-1 many TRBV9 TRBD2 TGTGCCAGCAGCGCCGGACTAGCGGGGAGGTACTACAATGAGCAGTTCTTC CASSAGLAGRYYNEQFF
TRBJ2-2 many TRBV25-1 TRBD2 TGTGCCACCCAATGGGGGGGATCCGGCACCGGGGAGCTGTTTTTT CATQWGGSGTGELFF
TRBJ2-1 . TRBV5-5 TRBD1 TGTGCCAGCAGCAGGGGACAGGAGTACAATGAGCAGTTCTTC CASSRGQEYNEQFF
TRBJ2-7 many TRBV5-1 TRBD1 TGCGCCAGCAGCCCGGTGACAGGGAACCACGAGCAGTACTTC CASSPVTGNHEQYF
TRBJ2-1 many TRBV12-3/TRBV12-4 . TGTGCCAGCAGTTCAGAGGCCGATGAGCAGTTCTTC CASSSEADEQFF
TRBJ2-6 many TRBV7-8 TRBD1 TGTGCCAGCAGCTCACGGGACAGGCCCTCTGGGGCCAACGTCCTGACTTTC CASSSRDRPSGANVLTF
TRBJ2-3 many TRBV6-5 TRBD2 TGTGCCAGCAGTTACGGGGGGGAAGATACGCAGTATTTT CASSYGGEDTQYF
TRBJ2-7 many TRBV9 . TGTGCCAGCAGCGTAGGGGCTAGTCCTTCCGAGCAGTACTTC CASSVGASPSEQYF
TRBJ2-2 many TRBV3-1 . TGTGCCAGCAGCCAAGATTTCGGGGGGCCCACCGGGGAGCTGTTTTTT CASSQDFGGPTGELFF
TRBJ2-6 many TRBV7-2 . TGTGCCAGCCGGCGGGGTTATGGGGCCAACGTCCTGACTTTC CASRRGYGANVLTF
TRBJ1-2 many TRBV7-9 . TGTGCCAGCAGCACCGGAGAGGAAGGTGGCTACACCTTC CASSTGEEGGYTF
TRBJ1-6 many TRBV5-1 TRBD1 TGCGCCAGCAGCTTGAGGTCAGGGGGCGGTAATTCACCCCTCCACTTT CASSLRSGGGNSPLHF
TRBJ1-2 many TRBV27 . TGTGCCAGCAGTTTGGTCAGGGGAGGCTATGGCTACACCTTC CASSLVRGGYGYTF
TRBJ2-5 many TRBV4-2 TRBD1 TGTGCCAGCAGCCAAGGACAGGGGACGCAAGAGACCCAGTACTTC CASSQGQGTQETQYF
TRBJ2-3 many TRBV7-2 . TGTGCCAGCAGGTTAGCGGTGAGCACAGATACGCAGTATTTT CASRLAVSTDTQYF
TRBJ1-4 many TRBV5-1 . TGCGCCAGCAGCTTGGACAGGTGGGATGAAAAACTGTTTTTT CASSLDRWDEKLFF
TRBJ1-2 many TRBV5-1 TRBD1 TGCGCCAGCAGCTTGAGAAGGCAGGGGGGCTATGGCTACACCTTC CASSLRRQGGYGYTF
TRBJ2-2 many TRBV7-9 . TGTGCCAGCATCGGAGGCACCCTCACCGGGGAGCTGTTTTTT CASIGGTLTGELFF
TRBJ1-2 many TRBV6-2/TRBV6-3 . TGTGCCAGCAGTTACGGCACCTATGGCTACACCTTC CASSYGTYGYTF
TRBJ2-3 many TRBV19 TRBD2 TGTGCCAGTCGGACTAGCGGGGAAGCTGTCGGCACAGATACGCAGTATTTT CASRTSGEAVGTDTQYF
TRBJ1-3 . TRBV5-1 . TGCGCCAGCAGCTTGGGCCCCGTAGCTGTGAGGGATGGAAACACCATATATTTT CASSLGPVAVRDGNTIYF
TRBJ2-3 many TRBV10-3 TRBD2 TGTGCCATCAGTGAGAGGGCTAGCGGACGCCCCACAGATACGCAGTATTTT CAISERASGRPTDTQYF
TRBJ2-7 many TRBV29-1 . TGCAGCGCCCAAGGGGGGGGCTCCTACGAGCAGTACTTC CSAQGGGSYEQYF
TRBJ1-1 many TRBV4-2 . TGTGCCAGCAGCCAAGATCGAGCCCGACAAGCTTTCTTT CASSQDRARQAFF
TRBJ1-6 many TRBV24-1 . TGTGCCACCAGCGACTGGACAGAAGAAGGCGAACCCCTCCACTTT CATSDWTEEGEPLHF
TRBJ2-7 few TRBV7-2 TRBD2 TGTGCCAGCAGCTTTAGCGGGGGCCTCTACGAGCAGTACTTC CASSFSGGLYEQYF
TRBJ2-3 . TRBV29-1 . TGCAGCGTTGAAGTGCGGGGGCCCGGGACGGATACGCAGTATTTT CSVEVRGPGTDTQYF
TRBJ2-5 many TRBV20-1 . TGCAGTGCTCCAAACGCTGGGAGTGCGGAGACCCAGTACTTC CSAPNAGSAETQYF
TRBJ1-1 many TRBV27 TRBD1 TGTGCCAGCAGTCACGGACAGGTAATAGGGACTGAAGCTTTCTTT CASSHGQVIGTEAFF
TRBJ1-1 many TRBV20-1 . TGCAGTGCTAGAGAGAAGGGGAGGAAGTCCGAAACTGAAGCTTTCTTT CSAREKGRKSETEAFF
TRBJ2-3 many TRBV7-2 . TGTGCCAGCAGCGGGCGGGTGGCAGATACGCAGTATTTT CASSGRVADTQYF
TRBJ2-5 many TRBV20-1 . TGCAGTGCCCCCCCCAGACTGGGGCGAGAGACCCAGTACTTC CSAPPRLGRETQYF
TRBJ2-3 many TRBV20-1 . TGCAGTGCTAGTCGCCGGGTGGGCACAGATACGCAGTATTTT CSASRRVGTDTQYF
TRBJ1-4 few TRBV5-5 . TGTGCCAGCAGCCAAATGGCCGAATTTGCAACTAATGAAAAACTGTTTTTT CASSQMAEFATNEKLFF